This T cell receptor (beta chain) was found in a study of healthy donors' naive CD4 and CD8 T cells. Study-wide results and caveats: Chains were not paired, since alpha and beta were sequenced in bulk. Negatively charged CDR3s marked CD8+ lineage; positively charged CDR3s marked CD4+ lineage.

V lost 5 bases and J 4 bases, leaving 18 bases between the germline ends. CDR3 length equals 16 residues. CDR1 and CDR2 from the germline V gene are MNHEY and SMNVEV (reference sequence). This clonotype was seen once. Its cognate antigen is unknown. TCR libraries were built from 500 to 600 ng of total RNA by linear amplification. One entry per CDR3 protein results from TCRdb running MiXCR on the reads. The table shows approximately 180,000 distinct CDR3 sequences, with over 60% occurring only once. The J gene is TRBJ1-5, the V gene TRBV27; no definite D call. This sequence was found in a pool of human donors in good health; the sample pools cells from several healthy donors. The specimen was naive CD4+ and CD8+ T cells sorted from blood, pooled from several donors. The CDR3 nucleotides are TGTGCCAGCAGTCCAGACCGCACTCAAGGAAATCAGCCCCAGCATTTT. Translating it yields CASSPDRTQGNQPQHF.